This TCR beta chain was found in a study of cytomegalovirus exposure and HLA in healthy donors. The trim removed 7 bases at V and 4 bases at J, leaving 6 bases unmatched. Germline-derived CDR1 and CDR2 are MDHEN and SYDVKM. This CDR3 contains 14 residues. The study ran its PCR with 60 Vbeta and 13 Jbeta primers. Data came from immunoSEQ multiplex PCR; TCRdb stores just in-frame clones and leaves some out. Counted here are around 140,000 clones, 76% occurring once; the ten biggest clones make up about 1.7%. The sample was PBMCs. The rearrangement uses TRBV28 and TRBJ2-5, with 10 positions matching TRBD2. The source of this sequence is a man aged 35 to 55 in good health and CMV-seronegative. DNA of the CDR3: TGTGCCAGCATTAGCGGGGGGCCGATAGAGACCCAGTACTTC. This sequence encodes CASISGGPIETQYF.